Shown below are 27 T cell receptor beta chains from a single sample sequenced in a study of cytomegalovirus exposure and HLA in healthy donors. It was with 60 Vbeta and 13 Jbeta primers that the PCR ran. This table comes from immunoSEQ multiplex PCR, and its TCRdb copy is limited to in-frame clones, with some not included. The table has 150,000 to 200,000 clones, roughly 87% seen once. What was sequenced was PBMCs. These receptors all stem from a girl less than two years old in good health and CMV-seronegative.

This clone appeared a single time. The chain recombines TRBV29-1 with TRBJ1-2; D not resolved. Germline lookup yields CDR1 SQVTM and CDR2 ANQGSEA. Trimming took off 1 base at V and 5 bases at J, with 14 bases between the two ends. This CDR3 has 14 amino acids. CDR3 sequence: CSVEAQEPFYGYTF. DNA for the CDR3: TGCAGCGTTGAAGCCCAGGAACCGTTTTATGGCTACACCTTC.

On this clone: At the DNA level, this CDR3 is encoded by other sequences in the same sample as well. This rearrangement joins TRBV27 to TRBJ2-7; 7 bases fit TRBD1. V was clipped by 5 bases and J by 2 bases; unmatched bases: 3. Germline V gene lookup returns CDR1 MNHEY and CDR2 SMNVEV (reference sequence). CDR3 length: 13 amino acids. CDR3 sequence: CASSRQGPYEQYF. DNA of the CDR3: TGTGCCAGCAGTCGACAGGGACCCTACGAGCAGTACTTC.

This clone came up once. This chain uses TRBV5-1 with TRBJ1-1; 9 bases are shared with TRBD1. The CDR3 consists of 14 residues. With V trimmed by 1 base and J by 5 bases, 3 bases remained unmatched. The germline V gene has CDR1 SGHRS and CDR2 YFSETQ. Written as DNA, the CDR3 is TGCGCCAGCAGCTTGAACAGGGGGCTTACTGAAGCTTTCTTT. Encoded protein: CASSLNRGLTEAFF.

The sample holds a few counts of this clone. The rearrangement links TRBV7-9 to TRBJ2-1; D is ambiguous. The CDR3 sequence is 12 residues long. V was clipped by 0 bases and J by 5 bases, with 2 bases between them. Per germline, CDR1 SEHNR and CDR2 FQNEAQ (reference sequence). The CDR3 loop reads CASSLADNEQFF. In DNA, the CDR3 is TGTGCCAGCAGCTTAGCCGACAATGAGCAGTTCTTC.

This clone was detected only a few times. This rearrangement joins TRBV18 to TRBJ2-3, with a possible D match to TRBD2 (6 bases). The ends were cut back, 0 bases at V and 6 bases at J, with 10 bases in the middle. Germline V gives CDR1 KGHSH, CDR2 LQKENI. CDR3 length equals 14 residues. CDR3 amino acids: CASSPPRGGDTQYF. CDR3 DNA: TGTGCCAGCTCACCACCGAGGGGAGGTGATACGCAGTATTTT. Full variable domain (remainder filled in from reference TRBV18 and TRBJ2-3): NAGVMQNPRHLVRRRGQEARLRCSPMKGHSHVYWYRQLPEEGLKFMVYLQKENIIDESGMPKERFSAEFPKEGPSILRIQQVVRGDSAAYFCASSPPRGGDTQYFGPGTRLTVL.

The J gene is TRBJ2-3, the V gene TRBV7-9; 7 bases align to TRBD1. Germline V gene lookup returns CDR1 SEHNR and CDR2 FQNEAQ (reference sequence). J lost 4 bases, V lost 6 bases, and 4 bases had no gene match. The CDR3 consists of 13 residues. CDR3 region: CASSRRGPDTQYF. The CDR3 bases are TGTGCCAGCAGTCGAAGGGGGCCAGATACGCAGTATTTT.

J is TRBJ1-5 and V is TRBV5-6, with D maybe TRBD1 (6 bases). Per germline, CDR1 SGHDT and CDR2 YYEEEE. V lost 3 bases and J lost 4, with 14 bases in between. This CDR3 is 15 amino acids long. CDR3 coding DNA: TGTGCCAGCAGCTCCCCTGGAAGGGGGAATCAGCCCCAGCATTTT. This gives the protein CASSSPGRGNQPQHF.

The rearrangement uses TRBV23-1 and TRBJ2-3; TRBD1 agrees at 10 bases. TRBV23-1 is filed as an ORF, its function uncertain. The CDR3 covers 16 residues. V shed 5 bases and J 3 bases; nucleotides not matched to a gene: 8. The CDR3 loop reads CASSTRPGQGTDTQYF. In DNA, the CDR3 is TGCGCCAGCAGTACCCGACCGGGACAGGGGACAGATACGCAGTATTTT.

The rearrangement joins TRBV5-1 to TRBJ2-5; TRBD2 might be the D (5 bases). This CDR3 has 17 amino acids. The V gene lost 2 bases and the J gene lost 1 base, with 18 bases spanning the gap. Per germline, CDR1 SGHRS and CDR2 YFSETQ. The CDR3 is CASSFYLIALGQETQYF. The CDR3 nucleotides read TGCGCCAGCAGCTTCTACCTTATAGCGCTCGGCCAAGAGACCCAGTACTTC.

The chain joins TRBV5-4 to TRBJ2-6, with TRBD2 matching over 10 bases. The CDR3 loop spans 16 amino acids. Germline values: CDR1 SGHNT, CDR2 YYREEE (reference sequence). J was trimmed by 0 bases and V by 3 bases; bases with no gene match: 0. CDR3 DNA sequence: TGTGCCAGCAGCTCTAGCGGGAGCTCTGGGGCCAACGTCCTGACTTTC. It specifies CASSSSGSSGANVLTF.

J is TRBJ2-7 and V is TRBV27; weak D call: TRBD2 (6 bases). Germline values: CDR1 MNHEY, CDR2 SMNVEV (reference sequence). The CDR3 totals 16 residues. V gave up 0 bases and J gave up 3 bases, with 15 bases separating them. CDR3 amino acids: CASSLSIAGSHYEQYF. For the CDR3, the DNA is TGTGCCAGCAGTTTATCGATTGCCGGGAGCCACTACGAGCAGTACTTC.

This chain uses TRBV10-3 with TRBJ2-7, with a weak D call TRBD2 (5 bases). V shed 4 bases and J shed 4 bases, with 8 bases lying between them. CDR1 ENHRY and CDR2 SYGVKD come from the germline V gene. This CDR3 region has 12 residues. The CDR3 DNA reads as TGTGCCATCAGTGCGGACTTTTACGAGCAGTACTTC. Translation gives CAISADFYEQYF.

This rearrangement joins TRBV4-3 to TRBJ2-3; D is unresolved. CDR3 length: 15 amino acids. The V end lost 0 bases, the J end lost 2 bases, and 9 bases lay between the germline ends. Germline V CDR1 and CDR2: LGHNA, YSLEER. DNA for the CDR3: TGCGCCAGCAGCCAAGATGGGCGCTACACAGATACGCAGTATTTT. Amino acid sequence: CASSQDGRYTDTQYF.

About this clone itself: Other DNA variants within this sample encode the same CDR3. The CDR3 coding sequence is TGTGCCATCAGTCTTCAGGGCTACGAGCAGTACTTC. Its translation is CAISLQGYEQYF. The genes are TRBV10-3 and TRBJ2-7; a possible D gene is TRBD1 (5 bases). Trimming cost V 5 bases and J 3 bases, with 8 bases left between them. CDR1 is ENHRY and CDR2 is SYGVKD in the germline V gene. CDR3 length equals 12 residues.

The rearrangement uses TRBV30 and TRBJ1-1; D perhaps matches TRBD1 (5 bases). The CDR3 extends over 11 amino acids. V was pared by 7 bases and J by 11 bases, with 17 bases between. Germline loops: CDR1 GTSNPN, CDR2 SVGIG (reference sequence). The CDR3 DNA is TGTGCCTCCCGGGGGGTATTACGGGCTTTCTTT. Translating gives CASRGVLRAFF.

The chain joins TRBV2 to TRBJ1-2; D perhaps matches TRBD1 (6 bases). V lost 2 bases and J lost 3, with 10 bases in between. Per the germline V gene, CDR1 is SNHLY and CDR2 is FYNNEI. The CDR3 contains 14 residues. CDR3 nucleotides: TGTGCCAGCAGTGAACAGGGGATGGACTATGGCTACACCTTC. The encoded protein is CASSEQGMDYGYTF.

The chain uses TRBV5-1 and TRBJ2-2; a weak D match, TRBD2 (6 bases). Germline V gene lookup returns CDR1 SGHRS and CDR2 YFSETQ. This CDR3 has 14 residues. V was trimmed by 0 bases and J by 13 bases, leaving 16 bases between them. CDR3 nucleotides: TGCGCCAGCAGCTTGGACCTCCCGGGGGATGGGCTGTTTTTT. Translating gives CASSLDLPGDGLFF.

CDR3 sequence (DNA): TGTGCCAGCTCACGGGGACAGCAAGAGACCCAGTACTTC. It specifies CASSRGQQETQYF. V gene TRBV18 combines with J gene TRBJ2-5; TRBD1 matches 7 bases. This CDR3 comprises 13 residues. Unmatched junction bases numbered 1, after V lost 4 bases and J lost 2 bases. CDR1 and CDR2 (germline): KGHSH, LQKENI.

The chain has TRBV5-4 and TRBJ2-7; 10 bases agree with TRBD2. The CDR3 length is 14 residues. The V and J ends lost 0 bases and 4 bases, in that order; junction bases with no gene match: 1. Germline V lookup: CDR1 SGHNT, CDR2 YYREEE (reference sequence). The CDR3 DNA follows: TGTGCCAGCAGCTTGGCTAGCGGGGGATACGAGCAGTACTTC. It codes for CASSLASGGYEQYF.

The chain combines TRBV4-1 with TRBJ1-4; D not certain. The CDR3 is 11 residues long. The ends were cut back, 1 base at V and 10 bases at J, with 4 bases in the middle. Germline assignment: CDR1 MGHRA and CDR2 YSYEKL. The DNA for the CDR3 is TGCGCCAGCAGCCAAGGGCTAAAACTGTTTTTT. Its protein is CASSQGLKLFF.

The chain uses TRBV9 and TRBJ2-1, with 8 bases lining up with TRBD2. This CDR3 region has 14 residues. Germline V lookup: CDR1 SGDLS, CDR2 YYNGEE. The ends lost 2 bases at V and 7 bases at J; junction bases unmatched: 5. This CDR3 is CASSVSGVGNEQFF. The CDR3 coding sequence is TGTGCCAGCAGCGTTAGCGGGGTAGGAAATGAGCAGTTCTTC.

The V call is TRBV5-1, the J call TRBJ1-1, with D tentatively TRBD1 (6 bases). Trimming took off 6 bases at V and 1 base at J, with 10 bases between the two ends. Looked up from germline, CDR1 is SGHRS and CDR2 is YFSETQ. The CDR3 consists of 13 residues. CDR3 coding DNA: TGCGCCAGCAATGGACAGACGAACACTGAAGCTTTCTTT. It encodes CASNGQTNTEAFF.

This clone showed up just a few times. At one boundary the junction diverges from the germline segment, which might be a read error. The V gene is TRBV2, the J gene TRBJ1-2; D unclear. This CDR3 is built from 12 residues. Germline assignment: CDR1 SNHLY and CDR2 FYNNEI. The chain's CDR3 is CASSDDRPTTFF. CDR3 DNA sequence: TGTGCCAGCAGTGACGACCGTCCTACTACTTTCTTC.

The rearrangement uses TRBV5-4 and TRBJ1-1; D may be TRBD1 (5 bases). CDR3 size: 15 residues. Germline assignment: CDR1 SGHNT and CDR2 YYREEE (reference sequence). V dropped 0 bases and J dropped 8 bases, with 17 bases sitting between them. As DNA, the CDR3 is TGTGCCAGCAGCTTGGGGTCGGGGCGCCGGGGGGAAGCTTTCTTT. Amino acid sequence: CASSLGSGRRGEAFF.

The chain has TRBV6-1 and TRBJ1-1; 7 nucleotides match TRBD1. CDR1 MNHNS and CDR2 SASEGT come from the germline V gene. The V segment lost 4 bases and the J segment 3 bases; nucleotides outside the gene matches: 5. This CDR3 is 14 amino acids long. The CDR3 here is CASSASGGYTEAFF. The CDR3 nucleotides read TGTGCCAGCAGTGCCTCAGGGGGGTACACTGAAGCTTTCTTT.

The table lists this clone with a few counts. The conserved phenylalanine or tryptophan normally closing the CDR3 is absent here, so this likely arose from a read error. The limits of the CDR3 on the DNA are not certain, so only TCRdb's listed CDR3 is given. The rearrangement joins TRBV6-1 to TRBJ2-7; TRBD2 is taken as the D call from the table, unchecked against the DNA. Germline assignment: CDR1 MNHNS and CDR2 SASEGT. Termini included, the CDR3 measures 13 amino acids. CDR3 sequence: CASSEALAGSSII.

The chain employs TRBV9 and TRBJ1-2; D uncertain. This CDR3 spans 17 amino acids. Germline V lookup: CDR1 SGDLS, CDR2 YYNGEE. V was shortened by 3 bases and J by 0 bases, with 18 bases between the two germline ends. CDR3 in amino acids: CASSDNRITGSNYGYTF. In nucleotides, the CDR3 is TGTGCCAGCAGCGACAACCGGATTACGGGGTCTAACTATGGCTACACCTTC.